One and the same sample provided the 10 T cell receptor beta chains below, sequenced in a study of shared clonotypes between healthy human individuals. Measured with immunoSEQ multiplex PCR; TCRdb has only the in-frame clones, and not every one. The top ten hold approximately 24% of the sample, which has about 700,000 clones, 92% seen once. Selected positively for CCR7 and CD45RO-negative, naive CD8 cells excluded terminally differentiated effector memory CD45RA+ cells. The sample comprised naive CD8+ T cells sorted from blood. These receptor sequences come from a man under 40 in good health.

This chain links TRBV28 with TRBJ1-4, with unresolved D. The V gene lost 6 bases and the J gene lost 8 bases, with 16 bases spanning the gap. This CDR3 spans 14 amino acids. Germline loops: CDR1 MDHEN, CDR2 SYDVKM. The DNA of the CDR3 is TGTGCCAGCAGGACGATATTAATTCGGGAAAAACTGTTTTTT. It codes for CASRTILIREKLFF.

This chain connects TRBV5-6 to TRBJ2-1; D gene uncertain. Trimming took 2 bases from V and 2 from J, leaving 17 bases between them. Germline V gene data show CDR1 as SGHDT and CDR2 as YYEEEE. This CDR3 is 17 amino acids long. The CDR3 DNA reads TGTGCCAGCAGCTTTGGGCCAGTACCCAGCACCTACAATGAGCAGTTCTTC. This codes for CASSFGPVPSTYNEQFF.

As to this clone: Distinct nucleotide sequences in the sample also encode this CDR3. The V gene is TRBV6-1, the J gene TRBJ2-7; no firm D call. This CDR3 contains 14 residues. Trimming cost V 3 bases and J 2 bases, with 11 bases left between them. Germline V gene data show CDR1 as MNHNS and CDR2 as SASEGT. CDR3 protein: CASSDRGLTYEQYF. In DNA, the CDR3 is TGTGCCAGCAGTGACCGAGGTCTTACCTACGAGCAGTACTTC.

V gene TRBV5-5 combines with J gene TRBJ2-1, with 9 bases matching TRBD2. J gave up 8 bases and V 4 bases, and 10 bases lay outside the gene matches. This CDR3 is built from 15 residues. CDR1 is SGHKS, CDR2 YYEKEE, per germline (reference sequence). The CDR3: CASSHGTSRGDEQFF. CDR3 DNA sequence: TGTGCCAGCAGCCACGGGACTAGCAGGGGCGATGAGCAGTTCTTC.

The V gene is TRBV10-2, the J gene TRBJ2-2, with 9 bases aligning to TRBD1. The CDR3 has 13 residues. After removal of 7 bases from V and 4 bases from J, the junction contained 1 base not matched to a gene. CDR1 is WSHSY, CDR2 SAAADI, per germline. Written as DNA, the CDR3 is TGCGCCAGCACGACAGGGGGCACCGGGGAGCTGTTTTTT. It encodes CASTTGGTGELFF.

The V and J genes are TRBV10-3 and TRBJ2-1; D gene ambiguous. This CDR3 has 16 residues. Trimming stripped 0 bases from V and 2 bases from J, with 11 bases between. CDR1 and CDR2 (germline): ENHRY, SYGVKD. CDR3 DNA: TGTGCCATCAGTGAGTCCGGCGAATCCCCCTACAATGAGCAGTTCTTC. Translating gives CAISESGESPYNEQFF.

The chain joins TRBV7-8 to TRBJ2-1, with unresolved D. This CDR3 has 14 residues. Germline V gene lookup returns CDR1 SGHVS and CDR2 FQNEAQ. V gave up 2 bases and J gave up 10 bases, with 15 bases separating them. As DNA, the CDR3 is TGTGCCAGCAGCTTATTATCCACAGCCGACGAGCAGTTCTTC. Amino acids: CASSLLSTADEQFF. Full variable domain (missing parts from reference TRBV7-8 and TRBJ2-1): GAGVSQSPRYKVAKRGQDVALRCDPISGHVSLFWYQQALGQGPEFLTYFQNEAQLDKSGLPSDRFFAERPEGSVSTLKIQRTQQEDSAVYLCASSLLSTADEQFFGPGTRLTVL.

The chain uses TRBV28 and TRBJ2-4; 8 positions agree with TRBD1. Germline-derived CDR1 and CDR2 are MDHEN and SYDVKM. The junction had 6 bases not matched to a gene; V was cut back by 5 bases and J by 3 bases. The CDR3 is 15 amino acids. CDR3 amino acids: CASSDRGFGKNIQYF. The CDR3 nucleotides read TGTGCCAGCAGTGACAGGGGATTTGGCAAAAACATTCAGTACTTC.

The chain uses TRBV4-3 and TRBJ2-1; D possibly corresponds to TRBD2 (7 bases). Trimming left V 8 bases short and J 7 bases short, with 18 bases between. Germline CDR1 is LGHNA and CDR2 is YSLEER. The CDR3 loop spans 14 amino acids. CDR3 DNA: TGCGCCAGCCCCGAACAGGGAGGGGAGAATGAGCAGTTCTTC. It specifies CASPEQGGENEQFF.

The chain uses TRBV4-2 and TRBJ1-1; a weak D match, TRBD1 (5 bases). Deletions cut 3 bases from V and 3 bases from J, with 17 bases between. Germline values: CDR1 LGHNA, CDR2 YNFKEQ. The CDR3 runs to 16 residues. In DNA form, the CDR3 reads TGTGCCAGCAGCCAGATACAGAGGGGAAGGGACACTGAAGCTTTCTTT. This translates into CASSQIQRGRDTEAFF.